A single sample gave rise to the 29 T cell receptor beta chains below, sequenced in a study of Graves' ophthalmopathy and Graves' hyperthyroidism. The TCR beta CDR3 regions underwent amplification from RNA transcripts. RT-PCR with HTBI primers came first, then second-round multiplex PCR. Via MiXCR, TCRdb re-called the multiplex PCR reads, giving one row per CDR3 protein. The sample records 650,000 to 900,000 distinct CDR3 sequences, about 44% being singletons. The sample consisted of peripheral blood. These receptors came from an adult man with Graves' ophthalmopathy.

This clonotype was seen more than once but under ten times. The J gene is TRBJ1-2, the V gene TRBV6-6; D remains ambiguous. V was cut by 6 bases and J by 2 bases, with 16 bases left in between. CDR1 and CDR2 from the germline V gene are MNHNY and SVGAGI (reference sequence). This CDR3 has 15 residues. CDR3 protein: CASRPPRGLNYGYTF. CDR3 in DNA: TGTGCCAGCAGGCCACCCCGTGGACTGAACTATGGCTACACCTTC.

A remark on this clonotype: A much larger clone lies a single base off, so this may be a read error. The chain joins TRBV9 to TRBJ2-7; 7 positions match TRBD2. The CDR3 extends over 14 amino acids. J gave up 2 bases and V 0 bases, and 2 bases lay outside the gene matches. Germline V CDR1 and CDR2: SGDLS, YYNGEE. The CDR3 region has the DNA TGTGCCAGCAGCGTAGGAGGGAGGGCCTACGAGCAGTACTTC. Protein sequence: CASSVGGRAYEQYF.

This chain links TRBV29-1 with TRBJ1-2; D is possibly TRBD1 (6 bases). This CDR3 has 12 residues. Per the germline V gene, CDR1 is SQVTM and CDR2 is ANQGSEA. Trimming removed 6 bases at V and 3 bases at J, with 11 bases between. CDR3 sequence (DNA): TGCAGCGTGCAGGGGCCGCACTATGGCTACACCTTC. Its protein product is CSVQGPHYGYTF. The full variable domain, completed using reference TRBV29-1 and TRBJ1-2, is SAVISQKPSRDICQRGTSLTIQCQVDSQVTMMFWYRQQPGQSLTLIATANQGSEATYESGFVIDKFPISRPNLTFSTLTVSNMSPEDSSIYLCSVQGPHYGYTFGSGTRLTVV.

Concerning this clonotype: A single base separates this from a much larger clone, so it may be a read error. The rearrangement joins TRBV15 to TRBJ1-5; D is ambiguous. This CDR3 has 16 amino acids. V shed 0 bases and J shed 4 bases, with 13 bases lying between them. From germline, CDR1 is LNHNV and CDR2 YYDKDF (reference sequence). The DNA for the CDR3 is TGTGCCACCAGCAGAGACACAGCTCAATGGAATCAGCCCCAGCATTTT. It codes for CATSRDTAQWNQPQHF.

This clonotype turned up a few times. The chain couples TRBV7-2 to TRBJ1-2, with a weak D call TRBD1 (6 bases). CDR1 SGHTA and CDR2 FQGNSA come from the germline V gene. V was shortened by 5 bases and J by 3 bases, with 13 bases between the two germline ends. This CDR3 is 14 amino acids long. The CDR3 sequence: CASSPRGGHYGYTF. The CDR3 coding sequence is TGTGCCAGCAGCCCCCGGGGGGGCCACTATGGCTACACCTTC.

The gene calls are TRBV29-1 and TRBJ2-7; D possibly corresponds to TRBD1 (5 bases). V gave up 8 bases and J gave up 6 bases, with 14 bases separating them. Germline CDR1 reads SQVTM; CDR2 reads ANQGSEA. This CDR3 spans 11 amino acids. CDR3 loop: CSIRTPGEQYF. The DNA for the CDR3 is TGCAGCATCCGGACACCCGGCGAGCAGTACTTC.

This clonotype was detected only a few times. CDR3 in DNA: TGTGCCAGCAGAGTCCTCGGGACAGGGAGTCAGCCCCAGCATTTT. As protein: CASRVLGTGSQPQHF. The chain links TRBV24-1 to TRBJ1-5; 9 nucleotides agree with TRBD1. Germline assignment: CDR1 KGHDR and CDR2 SFDVKD. The CDR3 has 15 residues. The ends lost 11 bases at V and 6 bases at J; junction bases unmatched: 13.

V and J are TRBV7-9 and TRBJ2-6; D gene unclear. Trimming took 3 bases from V and 4 from J, leaving 13 bases between them. Germline V gene sequence: CDR1 SEHNR, CDR2 FQNEAQ (reference sequence). The CDR3 runs 16 residues. The CDR3 nucleotides read TGTGCCAGCAGCTTCGTGGTGGACGCCGGGGCCAACGTCCTGACTTTC. Its translation: CASSFVVDAGANVLTF.

V usage is TRBV19 and J usage is TRBJ2-5; TRBD2 matches at 7 bases. The V gene end was trimmed by 6 bases and the J gene end by 9 bases; junction bases not matched to a gene: 13. Per the germline V gene, CDR1 is LNHDA and CDR2 is SQIVND (reference sequence). This CDR3 has 14 residues. Here the CDR3 reads CASRTRGGDGPQYF. CDR3 in DNA: TGTGCCAGTAGGACGAGGGGAGGGGACGGGCCCCAGTACTTC.

The genes are TRBV19 and TRBJ1-6; unclear D gene. Germline values: CDR1 LNHDA, CDR2 SQIVND (reference sequence). The CDR3 is made up of 16 amino acids. Trimming removed 3 bases from V and 2 bases from J, with 11 bases in between. The chain's CDR3 is CASSMDPLTYNSPLHF. The CDR3 DNA reads as TGTGCCAGTAGTATGGATCCACTTACCTATAATTCACCCCTCCACTTT.

The chain combines TRBV10-2 with TRBJ1-5; 9 bases are a match to TRBD1. Looked up from germline, CDR1 is WSHSY and CDR2 is SAAADI. This CDR3 is built from 16 residues. V dropped 0 bases and J dropped 7; count of bases not matched to a gene: 7. CDR3 in DNA: TGCGCCAGCAGTGAGTCATCGGGACAGGGCTACCAGCCCCAGCATTTT. The encoded protein is CASSESSGQGYQPQHF.

This clonotype has a count of ten or more. The chain couples TRBV4-3 to TRBJ1-6; a possible D gene is TRBD1 (6 bases). The CDR3 consists of 17 residues. Germline loops: CDR1 LGHNA, CDR2 YSLEER. Between the trimmed V and J ends, which lost 0 bases and 10 bases, there was a span of 19 bases. This CDR3 reads CASSQDHGRGDRSPLHF. In DNA form, the CDR3 reads TGCGCCAGCAGCCAAGATCATGGCAGGGGTGATCGATCACCCCTCCACTTT.

In this sample, this clonotype turned up a few times. The chain employs TRBV5-1 and TRBJ2-7; D might be TRBD2 (6 bases). Trimming cost V 4 bases and J 2 bases, with 13 bases left between them. This CDR3 is built from 14 residues. The germline CDR1 and CDR2 sequences are SGHRS and YFSETQ. CDR3 in DNA: TGCGCCAGCAGCCCAACCGGGAGTACCTACGAGCAGTACTTC. The encoded protein is CASSPTGSTYEQYF.

The V call is TRBV20-1, the J call TRBJ1-6; D is possibly TRBD1 (5 bases). Germline loops: CDR1 DFQATT, CDR2 SNEGSKA (reference sequence). V was trimmed by 0 bases and J by 10 bases, leaving 16 bases between them. This CDR3 is built from 15 residues. The CDR3 nucleotides are TGCAGTGCTAGAGATAAGGGGACCCGGTGGTCACCCCTCCACTTT. Protein: CSARDKGTRWSPLHF.

This clonotype occurred many times. The chain joins TRBV5-1 to TRBJ2-7; perhaps TRBD2 as D (5 bases). The CDR3 contains 14 residues. The germline V gene encodes CDR1 SGHRS and CDR2 YFSETQ. Trimming shortened V by 0 bases and J by 0 bases, and 7 bases separated the two germline ends. The CDR3 protein is CASSLDGNSYEQYF. CDR3 bases: TGCGCCAGCAGCTTGGACGGGAACTCCTACGAGCAGTACTTC.

This clonotype was seen only a few times. The rearrangement uses TRBV12-3 or TRBV12-4 and TRBJ1-2; tentative D call: TRBD1 (5 bases). V gave up 6 bases and J gave up 6 bases, with 26 bases separating them. The CDR3 sequence is 17 residues long. CDR3 residues: CASSLKTLAGWTDGYTF. The CDR3 DNA reads as TGTGCCAGCAGCCTTAAGACTTTAGCAGGGTGGACTGATGGCTACACCTTC.

This clonotype was counted ten times or more. The chain recombines TRBV7-6 with TRBJ1-3; tentative D call: TRBD1 (5 bases). The CDR3 is 16 amino acids. V was pared by 3 bases and J by 4 bases, with 16 bases between. Germline V CDR1 and CDR2: SGHVS, FNYEAQ. This chain's CDR3 is CASSFAGRRAGNTIYF. In DNA form, the CDR3 reads TGTGCCAGCAGCTTTGCAGGGCGAAGGGCCGGAAACACCATATATTTT.

There are a few counts of this clonotype. This chain uses TRBV6-5 with TRBJ2-2, with 9 bases aligning to TRBD2. The germline gives CDR1 MNHEY, CDR2 SVGAGI. This CDR3 contains 16 residues. After removal of 2 bases from V and 7 bases from J, the junction contained 8 bases not matched to a gene. The CDR3 sequence: CASSYVAGGTLGELFF. Here the CDR3 DNA reads TGTGCCAGCAGTTACGTGGCGGGAGGGACTCTCGGGGAGCTGTTTTTT.

Remarks on this clonotype: The junction differs from germline at one of its ends, possibly a read error. The chain links TRBV10-2 to TRBJ1-4; D is possibly TRBD1 (5 bases). The CDR3 extends over 16 amino acids. Germline values: CDR1 WSHSY, CDR2 SAAADI. The CDR3 here is CASRPLHSGFGEKLFF. The CDR3 coding sequence is TGTGCCAGCAGGCCGCTACATTCAGGGTTTGGTGAAAAACTGTTTTTT.

This clonotype has only a few counts. This chain connects TRBV29-1 to TRBJ1-4, with TRBD1 as a possible D gene (6 bases). The germline CDR1 and CDR2 sequences are SQVTM and ANQGSEA. CDR3 size: 12 residues. The CDR3 nucleotides are TGCGTACGGGGGGGGGCCGGCGGAAAACTGTTTTTT. Protein product: CVRGGAGGKLFF.

The chain combines TRBV2 with TRBJ2-5; TRBD1 might be the D (5 bases). CDR1 SNHLY and CDR2 FYNNEI come from the germline V gene. There are 14 residues in the CDR3. V was cut by 3 bases and J by 5 bases, with 13 bases left in between. CDR3 amino acids: CASSESAGRETQYF. The CDR3 DNA sequence: TGTGCCAGCAGTGAGTCTGCAGGGCGGGAGACCCAGTACTTC. The variable domain in full, with the rest retrieved from reference TRBV2 and TRBJ2-5, is EPEVTQTPSHQVTQMGQEVILRCVPISNHLYFYWYRQILGQKVEFLVSFYNNEISEKSEIFDDQFSVERPDGSNFTLKIRSTKLEDSAMYFCASSESAGRETQYFGPGTRLLVL.

This rearrangement joins TRBV7-2 to TRBJ1-2; the D gene is possibly TRBD1 (5 bases). Per germline, CDR1 SGHTA and CDR2 FQGNSA. Trimming removed 4 bases from V and 4 bases from J, with 19 bases in between. This CDR3 is built from 16 residues. The chain's CDR3 is CASSSSPPGSGYGYTF. In DNA, the CDR3 is TGTGCCAGCAGCTCATCCCCCCCAGGGTCAGGCTATGGCTACACCTTC.

This clonotype was recorded a few times. The rearrangement uses TRBV6-1 and TRBJ1-4; 8 nucleotides match TRBD1. The CDR3 consists of 15 residues. Germline CDR1 reads MNHNS; CDR2 reads SASEGT. V dropped 4 bases and J dropped 8; count of bases not matched to a gene: 9. As DNA, the CDR3 is TGTGCCAGCAGTGGTGGTGGACAGGGCTACGAAAAACTGTTTTTT. Protein: CASSGGGQGYEKLFF.

The chain links TRBV9 to TRBJ1-4; D is uncertain. The CDR3 is 17 residues long. In germline, CDR1 is SGDLS, CDR2 YYNGEE. V was cut by 0 bases and J by 0 bases, with 12 bases left in between. Here the CDR3 reads CASSVGPGVATNEKLFF. The DNA for the CDR3 is TGTGCCAGCAGCGTAGGTCCCGGGGTTGCAACTAATGAAAAACTGTTTTTT.

Comments on this clonotype: One base away lies a much larger clone, so this may be a sequencing read error. No conserved phenylalanine or tryptophan is present at the end of the CDR3, so a read error is the likely explanation. The chain has TRBV25-1 and TRBJ1-2; 8 nucleotides line up with TRBD1. Germline loops: CDR1 MGHDK, CDR2 SYGVNS. V gave up 6 bases and J gave up 7 bases; unmatched junction bases: 10. The CDR3 loop spans 14 amino acids. The CDR3 sequence: CASSRGQGSGGYTL. The DNA for the CDR3 is TGTGCCAGCAGCCGAGGACAGGGCAGTGGTGGCTACACCCTC.

This clonotype was picked up many times. The chain combines TRBV19 with TRBJ1-3, with D unresolved. Between the trimmed V and J ends, which lost 3 bases and 0 bases, there was a span of 0 bases. The CDR3 runs 12 residues. Germline V CDR1 and CDR2: LNHDA, SQIVND (reference sequence). The CDR3 is CASSISGNTIYF. DNA of the CDR3: TGTGCCAGTAGTATCTCTGGAAACACCATATATTTT.

CDR3: CSARNPAGGGETQYF. The DNA for the CDR3 is TGCAGTGCTAGGAACCCAGCGGGGGGCGGCGAGACCCAGTACTTC. The chain employs TRBV29-1 and TRBJ2-5; 9 nucleotides agree with TRBD2. Germline CDR1 SQVTM, CDR2 ANQGSEA. The CDR3 contains 15 residues.

This clonotype was counted only a few times. The gene calls are TRBV20-1 and TRBJ2-5, with 9 bases matching TRBD2. Unmatched junction bases numbered 8, after V lost 3 bases and J lost 0 bases. The CDR3 consists of 16 residues. The germline V gene encodes CDR1 DFQATT and CDR2 SNEGSKA (reference sequence). The CDR3 bases are TGCAGTGCTAGTGATCTAGCGGGAACCTACCAAGAGACCCAGTACTTC. This codes for CSASDLAGTYQETQYF.

A remark on this clonotype: The germline gene is not matched at one end of the junction; a read error may be the cause. This rearrangement joins TRBV7-9 to TRBJ2-7; D is perhaps TRBD2 (6 bases). The CDR3 length is 13 residues. CDR1 and CDR2 from the germline V gene are SEHNR and FQNEAQ (reference sequence). The chain's CDR3 is CASSQGAGREQYF. CDR3 nucleotide sequence: TGCGCCAGCAGCCAAGGGGCAGGGAGGGAGCAGTACTTC.